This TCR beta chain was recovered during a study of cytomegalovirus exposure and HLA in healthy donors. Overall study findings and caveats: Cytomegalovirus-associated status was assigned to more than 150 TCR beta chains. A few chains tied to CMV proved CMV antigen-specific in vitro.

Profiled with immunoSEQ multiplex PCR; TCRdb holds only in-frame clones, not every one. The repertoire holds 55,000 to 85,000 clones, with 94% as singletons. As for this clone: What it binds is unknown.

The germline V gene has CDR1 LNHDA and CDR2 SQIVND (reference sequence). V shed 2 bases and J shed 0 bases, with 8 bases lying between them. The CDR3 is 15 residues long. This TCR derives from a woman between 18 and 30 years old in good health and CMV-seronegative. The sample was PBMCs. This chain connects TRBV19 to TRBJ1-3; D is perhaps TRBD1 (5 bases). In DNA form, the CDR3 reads TGTGCCAGTAGTATAAACAGGAGCTCTGGAAACACCATATATTTT. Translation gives CASSINRSSGNTIYF. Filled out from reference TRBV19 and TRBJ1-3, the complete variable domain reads DGGITQSPKYLFRKEGQNVTLSCEQNLNHDAMYWYRQDPGQGLRLIYYSQIVNDFQKGDIAEGYSVSREKKESFPLTVTSAQKNPTAFYLCASSINRSSGNTIYFGEGSWLTVV.